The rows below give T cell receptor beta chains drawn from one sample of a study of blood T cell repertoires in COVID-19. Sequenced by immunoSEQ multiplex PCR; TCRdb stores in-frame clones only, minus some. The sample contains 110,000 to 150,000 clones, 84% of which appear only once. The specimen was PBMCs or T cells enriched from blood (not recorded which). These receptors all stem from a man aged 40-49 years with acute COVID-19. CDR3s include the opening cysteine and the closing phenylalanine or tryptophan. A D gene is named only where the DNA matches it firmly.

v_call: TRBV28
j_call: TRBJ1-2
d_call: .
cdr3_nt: TGTGCCAGCAGGCCCCAGGGATACAACTATGGCTACACCTTC
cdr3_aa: CASRPQGYNYGYTF

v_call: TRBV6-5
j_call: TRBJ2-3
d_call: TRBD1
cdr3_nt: TGTGCCAGCAGTCAGGGACAGGGGGCTGTGGATACGCAGTATTTT
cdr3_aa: CASSQGQGAVDTQYF

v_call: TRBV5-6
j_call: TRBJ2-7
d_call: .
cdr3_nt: TGTGCCAGCAGCTTAGATTACAGGCTTGCCTCCTACGAGCAGTACTTC
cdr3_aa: CASSLDYRLASYEQYF

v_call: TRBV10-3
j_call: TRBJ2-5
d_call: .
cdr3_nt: TGTGCCATCAGTGTCTCCGGGACAAGGTCTACAGATAAAGAGACCCAGTACTTC
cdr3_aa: CAISVSGTRSTDKETQYF

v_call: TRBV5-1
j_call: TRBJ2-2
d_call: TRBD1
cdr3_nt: TGCGCCAGCAGCTTTGCCGGGACAGCGAACACCGGGGAGCTGTTTTTT
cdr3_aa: CASSFAGTANTGELFF

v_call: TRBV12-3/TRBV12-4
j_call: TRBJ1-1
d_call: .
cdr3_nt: TGTGCCAGCAGTGCTTCAGGGGCAGGCGAAGCTTTCTTT
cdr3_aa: CASSASGAGEAFF

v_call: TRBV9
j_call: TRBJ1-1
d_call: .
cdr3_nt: TGTGCCAGCAGCGTAGAAGGGGCAGGAGAAGCTTTCTTT
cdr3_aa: CASSVEGAGEAFF

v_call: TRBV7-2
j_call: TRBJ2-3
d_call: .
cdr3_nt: TGTGCCAGCAGGGCCCAAACAGATACGCAGTATTTT
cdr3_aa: CASRAQTDTQYF

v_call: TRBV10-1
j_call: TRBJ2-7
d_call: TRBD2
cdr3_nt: TGCGCCAGCAGTCTCAGCGGGAGCGGCAACGAGCAGTACTTC
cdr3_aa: CASSLSGSGNEQYF

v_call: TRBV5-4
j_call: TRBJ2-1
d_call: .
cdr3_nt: TGTGCCAGCAGCTTGGCAGGGGTGGACAATGAGCAGTTCTTC
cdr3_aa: CASSLAGVDNEQFF

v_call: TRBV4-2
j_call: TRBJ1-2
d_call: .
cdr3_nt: TGTGCCAGCAGCCAAGTATTGTGGAGAGATGGGAACTATGGCTACACCTTC
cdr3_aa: CASSQVLWRDGNYGYTF

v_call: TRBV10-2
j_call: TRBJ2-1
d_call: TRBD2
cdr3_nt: TGCGCCAGCAGTGATCCAGCGGGAGGCCGCAGGTATGAGCAGTTCTTC
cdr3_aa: CASSDPAGGRRYEQFF

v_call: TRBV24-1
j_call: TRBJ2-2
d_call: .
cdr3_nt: TGTGCCACCAGTGCCCACTGGAGCGGCACCGGGGAGCTGTTTTTT
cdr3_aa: CATSAHWSGTGELFF

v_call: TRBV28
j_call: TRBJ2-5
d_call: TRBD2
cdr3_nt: TGTGCCAGCAGTTTCCCGAGACTAGCGGGAGTAGAGACCCAGTACTTC
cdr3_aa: CASSFPRLAGVETQYF

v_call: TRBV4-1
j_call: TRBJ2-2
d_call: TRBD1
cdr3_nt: TGCGCCAGCAGCCGGGACAGGGGGCTGGGCACCGGGGAGCTGTTTTTT
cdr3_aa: CASSRDRGLGTGELFF

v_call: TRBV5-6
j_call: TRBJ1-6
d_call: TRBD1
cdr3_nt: TGTGCCAGCAGCTCCGGGACAGGGAATGGTTCACCCCTCCACTTT
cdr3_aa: CASSSGTGNGSPLHF

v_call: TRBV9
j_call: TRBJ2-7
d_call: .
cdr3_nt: TGTGCCAGCAGCGTAGACGGGAGCTCCTACGAGCAGTACTTC
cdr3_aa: CASSVDGSSYEQYF

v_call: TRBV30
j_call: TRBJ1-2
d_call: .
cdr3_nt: TGTGCCTGGAGTCCCGGGGGCTATGGCTACACCTTC
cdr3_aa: CAWSPGGYGYTF

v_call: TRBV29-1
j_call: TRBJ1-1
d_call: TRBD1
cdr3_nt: TGCAGCTCCGGGACAGGGACTGAAGCTTTCTTT
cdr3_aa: CSSGTGTEAFF

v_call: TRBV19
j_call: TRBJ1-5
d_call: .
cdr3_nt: TGTGCCAGTACCCGGGACTGGGGTCAGCCCCAGCATTTT
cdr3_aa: CASTRDWGQPQHF

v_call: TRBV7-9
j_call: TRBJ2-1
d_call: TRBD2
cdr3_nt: TGTGCCAGCCCCGCCACTAGCGGGAGGTCTAAGTCCTACAATGAGCAGTTCTTC
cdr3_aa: CASPATSGRSKSYNEQFF

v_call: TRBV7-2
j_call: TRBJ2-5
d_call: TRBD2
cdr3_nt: TGTGCCAGCAGCAGCAATAGCGGGGGTGGGGAGACCCAGTACTTC
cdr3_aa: CASSSNSGGGETQYF

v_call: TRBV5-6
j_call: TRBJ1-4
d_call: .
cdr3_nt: TGTGCCAGCACCTCCACGCAGACAAATGAAAAACTGTTTTTT
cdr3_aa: CASTSTQTNEKLFF

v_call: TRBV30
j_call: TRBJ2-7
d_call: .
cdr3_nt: TGTGCCTGGAGTCTTAGGACAGATCTCCTCTCCTACGAGCAGTACTTC
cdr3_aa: CAWSLRTDLLSYEQYF

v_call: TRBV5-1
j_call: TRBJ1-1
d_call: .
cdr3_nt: TGCGCCAGCAGCGCGACAGGGAACACTGAAGCTTTCTTT
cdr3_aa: CASSATGNTEAFF

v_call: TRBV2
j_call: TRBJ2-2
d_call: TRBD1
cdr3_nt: TGTGCCAGCAGTGGGGACAGAGGGGGCGGGGAGCTGTTTTTT
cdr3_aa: CASSGDRGGGELFF

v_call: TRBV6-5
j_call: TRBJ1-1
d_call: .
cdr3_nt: TGTGCCAGCAGTTACTCGCTATCCCCGGTCACTGAAGCTTTCTTT
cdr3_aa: CASSYSLSPVTEAFF

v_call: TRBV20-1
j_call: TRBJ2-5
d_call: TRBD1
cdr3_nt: TGCAGTGCTTACAGGGGAGAGACCCAGTACTTC
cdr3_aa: CSAYRGETQYF